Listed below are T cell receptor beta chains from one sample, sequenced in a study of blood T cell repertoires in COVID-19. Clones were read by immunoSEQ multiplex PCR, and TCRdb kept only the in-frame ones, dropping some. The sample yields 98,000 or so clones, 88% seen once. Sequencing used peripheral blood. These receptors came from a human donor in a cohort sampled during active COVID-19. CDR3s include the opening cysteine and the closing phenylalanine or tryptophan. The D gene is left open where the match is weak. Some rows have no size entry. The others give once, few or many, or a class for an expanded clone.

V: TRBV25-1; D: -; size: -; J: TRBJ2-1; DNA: TGTGCCAGCAGTGAATGGGGGGGCACCTACAATGAGCAGTTCTTC; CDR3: CASSEWGGTYNEQFF
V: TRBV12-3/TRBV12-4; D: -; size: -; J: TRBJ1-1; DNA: TGTGCCAGCAGTCTGGGGGCTACCACTGAAGCTTTCTTT; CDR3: CASSLGATTEAFF
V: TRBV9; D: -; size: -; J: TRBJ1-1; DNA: TGTGCCAGCTCACAGCTGAACACTGAAGCTTTCTTT; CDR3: CASSQLNTEAFF
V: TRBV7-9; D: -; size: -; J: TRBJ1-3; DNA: TGTGCCAGCAGCTTAGTCCCGAGCTCTGGAAACACCATATATTTT; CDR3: CASSLVPSSGNTIYF
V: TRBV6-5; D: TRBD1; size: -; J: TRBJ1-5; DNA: TGTGCCACCCTGGACAGGTCGAATAGCAATCAGCCCCAGCATTTT; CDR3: CATLDRSNSNQPQHF
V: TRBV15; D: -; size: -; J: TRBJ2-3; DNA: TGTGCCACCAGCAGTTCTAACACAGATACGCAGTATTTT; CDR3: CATSSSNTDTQYF
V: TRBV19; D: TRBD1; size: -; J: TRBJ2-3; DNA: TGTGCCAGTAGCCTGACAGGGTCAGATACGCAGTATTTT; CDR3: CASSLTGSDTQYF
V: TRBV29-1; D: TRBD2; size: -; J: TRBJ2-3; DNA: TGCAGCGTTGAATCTCCCGGACTAGCGGGGGGGTCGCGATATTTT; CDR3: CSVESPGLAGGSRYF
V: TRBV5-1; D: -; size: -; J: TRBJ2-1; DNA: TGCGCCAGCAGCTTGGGGCAAGAGGATGTCGATGAGCAGTTCTTC; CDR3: CASSLGQEDVDEQFF
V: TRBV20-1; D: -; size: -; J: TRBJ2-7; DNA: TGCAGTGCTAGAAAGTCAGACGAGCAGTACTTC; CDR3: CSARKSDEQYF
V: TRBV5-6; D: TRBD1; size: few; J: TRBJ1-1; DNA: TGTGCCAGCAGCTTACTCGGACAGGGGGACAGGAACACTGAAGCTTTCTTT; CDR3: CASSLLGQGDRNTEAFF
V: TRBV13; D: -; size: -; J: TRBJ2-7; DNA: TGTGCCAGCAGCGGTCGACAGGTAATCTCCTACGAGCAGTACTTC; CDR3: CASSGRQVISYEQYF
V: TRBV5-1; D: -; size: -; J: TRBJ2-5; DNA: TGCGCCAGCAGCTTCCCCTTAGGGGACCAAGAGACCCAGTACTTC; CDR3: CASSFPLGDQETQYF
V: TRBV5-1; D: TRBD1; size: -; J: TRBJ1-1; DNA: TGCGCCAGCAGCCAGGGGGGCCCATGGAACACTGAAGCTTTCTTT; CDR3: CASSQGGPWNTEAFF
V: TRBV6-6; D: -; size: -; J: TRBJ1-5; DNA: TGTGCCCACGCTCAGGGACTGTACCAGCCCCAGCATTTT; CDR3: CAHAQGLYQPQHF
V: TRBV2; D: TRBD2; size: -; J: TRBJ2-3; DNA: TGTGCCAGCAGGAAAGGGACTAGCGGGGGGGTTAGCACAGATACGCAGTATTTT; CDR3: CASRKGTSGGVSTDTQYF
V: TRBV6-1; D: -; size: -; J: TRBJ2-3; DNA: TGTGCCAGCAGTGAAGTAGGGACTCTCCTTGATACGCAGTATTTT; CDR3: CASSEVGTLLDTQYF
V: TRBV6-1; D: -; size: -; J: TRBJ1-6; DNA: TGTGCCAGCAGTGAAGACTCCTGGGCAGCCCTCAATTCACCCCTCCACTTT; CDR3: CASSEDSWAALNSPLHF
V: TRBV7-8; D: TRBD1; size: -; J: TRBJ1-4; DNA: TGTGCCAGCAGCTCTTTGACAGGGGCTCGGGAAAAACTGTTTTTT; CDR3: CASSSLTGAREKLFF
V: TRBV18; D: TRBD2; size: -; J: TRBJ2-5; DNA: TGTGCCAGCTCACCATTAGGGAGGCTAGCGGGCCATGAGGCCCAGTACTTC; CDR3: CASSPLGRLAGHEAQYF
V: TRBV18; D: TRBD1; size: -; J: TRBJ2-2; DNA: TGTGCCAGCTCACCCTTCGACAGGGGAAGCACCGGGGAGCTGTTTTTT; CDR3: CASSPFDRGSTGELFF
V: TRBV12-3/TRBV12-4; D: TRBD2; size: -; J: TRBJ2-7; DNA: TGTGCCAGCAGCAGGGAGCGGGGCTACGAGCAGTACTTC; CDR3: CASSRERGYEQYF
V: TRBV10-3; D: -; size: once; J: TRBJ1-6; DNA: TGTGCCATCCGACAGGATAATTCACCCCTCCACTTT; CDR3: CAIRQDNSPLHF
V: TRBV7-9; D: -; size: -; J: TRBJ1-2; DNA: TGTGCCAGCAGCTTAGGCTGGGAGAGAGGGGGCTACACCTTC; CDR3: CASSLGWERGGYTF
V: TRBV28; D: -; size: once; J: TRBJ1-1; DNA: TGTGCCAGCAGTATAACAGGGTTACCTGAAGCTTTCTTT; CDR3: CASSITGLPEAFF
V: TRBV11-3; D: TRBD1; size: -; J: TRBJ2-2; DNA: TGTGCCAGCTCCGGACAGGCTGGAACCGGGGAGCTGTTTTTT; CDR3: CASSGQAGTGELFF
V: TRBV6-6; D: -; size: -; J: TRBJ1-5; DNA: TGTGCCAGCAGCCCGGCCGGAGGGGAACGCAATCAGCCCCAGCATTTT; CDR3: CASSPAGGERNQPQHF
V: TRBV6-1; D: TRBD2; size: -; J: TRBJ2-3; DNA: TGTGCCAGCAGTGATACTAGCGGGCGTGGAACAGATACGCAGTATTTT; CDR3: CASSDTSGRGTDTQYF